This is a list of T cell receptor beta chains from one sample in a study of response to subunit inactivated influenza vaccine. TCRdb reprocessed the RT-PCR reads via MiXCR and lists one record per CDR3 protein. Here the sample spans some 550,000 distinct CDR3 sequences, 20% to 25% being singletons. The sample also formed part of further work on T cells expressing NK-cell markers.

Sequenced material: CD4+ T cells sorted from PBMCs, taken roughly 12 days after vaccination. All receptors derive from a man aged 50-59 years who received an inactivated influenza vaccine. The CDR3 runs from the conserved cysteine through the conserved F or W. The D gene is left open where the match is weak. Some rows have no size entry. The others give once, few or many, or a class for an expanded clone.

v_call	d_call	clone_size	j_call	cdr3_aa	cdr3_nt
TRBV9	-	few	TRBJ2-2	CASSASGARTGELFF	TGTGCCAGCAGCGCCTCGGGGGCCAGGACCGGGGAGCTGTTTTTT
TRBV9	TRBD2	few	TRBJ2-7	CASSVGGTSVYEQYF	TGTGCCAGCAGCGTAGGAGGGACTAGCGTTTACGAGCAGTACTTC
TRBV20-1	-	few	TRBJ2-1	CSARGGGDNEQFF	TGCAGTGCTCGAGGCGGAGGGGACAATGAGCAGTTCTTC
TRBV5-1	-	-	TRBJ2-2	CASSLSGSGLYTGELFF	TGCGCCAGCAGCTTGTCCGGGTCAGGGCTGTACACCGGGGAGCTGTTTTTT
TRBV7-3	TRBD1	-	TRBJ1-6	CASSHRDRDSPLHF	TGTGCCAGCAGCCACCGGGACAGGGACTCACCCCTCCACTTT
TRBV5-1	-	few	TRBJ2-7	CASSLIQGSSYEQYF	TGCGCCAGCAGCTTGATCCAAGGGAGCTCCTACGAGCAGTATTTC
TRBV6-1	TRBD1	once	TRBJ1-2	CASKGQEANYGYTF	TGTGCCAGCAAAGGACAGGAGGCTAACTATGGCTACACCTTC
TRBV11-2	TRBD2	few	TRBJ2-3	CASSLVTSGAGGTDTQYF	TGTGCCAGCAGCTTAGTAACTAGCGGGGCCGGGGGTACAGATACGCAGTATTTT
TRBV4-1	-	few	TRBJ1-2	CASSQEGDGLYGYTF	TGCGCCAGCAGCCAAGAGGGGGACGGTTTATATGGCTACACCTTC
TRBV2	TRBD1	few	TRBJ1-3	CASSGGQLSGNTIYF	TGTGCCAGCAGCGGGGGACAGCTCTCTGGAAACACCATATATTTT